These T cell receptor beta chains were read from a single sample in a study of CD8 T cells in ankylosing spondylitis. MiXCR, run by TCRdb on the 5' RACE reads, gives a single entry per CDR3 protein. The sample has more than 500,000 distinct CDR3 sequences, about 5.4% seen once. Sequencing used blood, either unsorted or a sorted T cell fraction (not recorded which). Source of these receptors: a male donor with ankylosing spondylitis. The CDR3 runs from the conserved cysteine through the conserved F or W. Fields, in order: V gene, clone size, D gene, J gene, CDR3 length, CDR3 DNA, CDR3 protein. D genes are given only for firm matches. Where a row states a size, it is once, few, many or the class of an expanded clone; other rows omit it.

>TRBV7-9|many|TRBD2|TRBJ2-5|17
TGTGCCAGCAGCCCAAGGACTAGCGGGGGTCGGCAAGAGACCCAGTACTTC
CASSPRTSGGRQETQYF
>TRBV20-1|many|TRBD1|TRBJ2-7|14
TGCAGTGCTAGTAGGGGGGACAGGCTCTACGAGCAGTACTTC
CSASRGDRLYEQYF
>TRBV7-6|.|.|TRBJ2-5|15
TGTGCCAGCAGCTTAGACTTCGGGGTCGGAGAGACCCAGTACTTC
CASSLDFGVGETQYF
>TRBV4-1|many|.|TRBJ2-1|14
TGCGCCAGCAGCCAACCCGGTACGTTCAATGAGCAGTTCTTC
CASSQPGTFNEQFF
>TRBV28|many|.|TRBJ1-5|15
TGTGCCAGCAGTCCGGGACGTATGGCGAGTCAGCCCCAGCATTTT
CASSPGRMASQPQHF
>TRBV30|many|.|TRBJ1-4|12
TGTGCCTCCTCTCCGGGCAGCGAAAAACTGTTTTTT
CASSPGSEKLFF
>TRBV5-1|many|TRBD1|TRBJ2-5|13
TGCGCCAGCAACCCGACAGGGATGGAGACCCAGTACTTC
CASNPTGMETQYF
>TRBV2|few|.|TRBJ1-1|15
TGTGCCAGCAGTGAGGGGATGGGCCCAGGGACTGAAGCTTTCTTT
CASSEGMGPGTEAFF
>TRBV6-2/TRBV6-3|few|TRBD2|TRBJ2-3|17
TGTGCCAGCAGTTACCAGGTCGTGCGGGAGGAGATTGATACGCAGTATTTT
CASSYQVVREEIDTQYF
>TRBV20-1|many|TRBD2|TRBJ2-1|13
TGCAGTGCTCATGGGGGGGGATACAATGAGCAGTTCTTC
CSAHGGGYNEQFF
>TRBV29-1|many|.|TRBJ2-7|15
TGCAGCGTTGTATCTACTGGGACGGGAATTTACGAGCAGTACTTC
CSVVSTGTGIYEQYF
>TRBV24-1|many|TRBD2|TRBJ2-2|15
TGTGCCACCAGTGATTTACGGGAGGCCCACGGGGAGCTGTTTTTT
CATSDLREAHGELFF
>TRBV3-1|.|.|TRBJ1-1|11
TGTGCCAGCAGCCAAGCCGGGTACGCTTTCTTT
CASSQAGYAFF
>TRBV15|many|.|TRBJ2-1|13
TGTGCCACCAGCAGAGCCGACGTGGATGAGCAGTTCTTC
CATSRADVDEQFF
>TRBV5-5|many|.|TRBJ2-2|16
TGTGCCAGCAGCTTGGACCCAGGGAGGACCACCGGGGAGCTGTTTTTT
CASSLDPGRTTGELFF
>TRBV6-6|many|.|TRBJ1-5|13
TGTGCCAGCAGTTACGCCGCAGAACAGCCCCAGCATTTT
CASSYAAEQPQHF
>TRBV7-2|.|TRBD1|TRBJ2-2|14
TGTGCCATCAGCTTCGACAGGGATACCGGGGAGCTGTTTTTT
CAISFDRDTGELFF
>TRBV29-1|.|TRBD1|TRBJ2-7|14
TGCAGCGTCGTGGACAGGCTGGTCACCTACGAGCAGTACTTC
CSVVDRLVTYEQYF
>TRBV20-1|many|TRBD2|TRBJ2-3|14
TGCAGTGCCTTGCTAGCGGGGAACACAGATACGCAGTATTTT
CSALLAGNTDTQYF
>TRBV7-2|many|TRBD2|TRBJ2-1|17
TGTGCCAGCAGCAGCGGACTAGCGGGGGGGCCAAGAAATGAGCAGTTCTTC
CASSSGLAGGPRNEQFF
>TRBV7-2|many|TRBD1|TRBJ1-5|16
TGTGCCAGCAGCCGTCAACAGGGGAGATCGAATCAGCCCCAGCATTTT
CASSRQQGRSNQPQHF
>TRBV20-1|many|TRBD1|TRBJ2-7|16
TGCAGTGCTAGAGAAGCCCCGGACAGGGGGCGCAAAGAGCAGTACTTC
CSAREAPDRGRKEQYF
>TRBV10-3|many|TRBD1|TRBJ2-7|14
TGTGCCATCAGTGATATTGGCAGGGGGCACGAGCAGTACTTC
CAISDIGRGHEQYF
>TRBV4-2|many|.|TRBJ2-5|14
TGTGCCAGCAGCCCCGTGACGGAACTTGAGACCCAGTACTTC
CASSPVTELETQYF
>TRBV20-1|many|TRBD1|TRBJ2-5|16
TGCAGTGCTAGACCGTTCCGGACAGGGGGCCGTGAGACCCAGTACTTC
CSARPFRTGGRETQYF
>TRBV18|many|TRBD2|TRBJ2-1|17
TGTGCCAGCTCACCTCCCGGGACTAGCGGGAGGTACAATGAGCAGTTCTTC
CASSPPGTSGRYNEQFF
>TRBV7-2|many|.|TRBJ1-5|16
TGTGCCAGCAGCTTAAGGGGAGCAGGGACCGATCAGCCCCAGCATTTT
CASSLRGAGTDQPQHF
>TRBV4-3|many|.|TRBJ1-5|13
TGCGCCAGCAGCCTCCTGAGGGGTCAGCCCCAGCATTTT
CASSLLRGQPQHF
>TRBV5-1|.|.|TRBJ2-1|16
TGCGCCAGCAGCTTGATGGGGCCTAGCGAATACAATGAGCAGTTCTTC
CASSLMGPSEYNEQFF
>TRBV11-2|few|.|TRBJ2-7|15
TGTGCCAGCAGCTTAGACGTCGTTTGGAGATACGAGCAGTACTTC
CASSLDVVWRYEQYF
>TRBV5-6|few|.|TRBJ2-5|17
TGTGCCAGCAGCTTGTTGGGTGGAGCGAGGGGCCAAGAGACCCAGTACTTC
CASSLLGGARGQETQYF
>TRBV7-2|many|.|TRBJ1-2|14
TGTGCCAGCAGCTTAGTCCCTCCGCCCGGAGGCTACACCTTC
CASSLVPPPGGYTF
>TRBV5-1|.|TRBD2|TRBJ2-1|16
TGCGCCAGCAGCTTGGATGGTAGCGGGACCAACAATGAGCAGTTCTTC
CASSLDGSGTNNEQFF
>TRBV7-6|many|TRBD1|TRBJ1-1|14
TGTGCCAGCAGCTTACGGACAGGTCTGGCTGAAGCTTTCTTT
CASSLRTGLAEAFF
>TRBV4-2|.|.|TRBJ2-7|14
TGTGCCAGCAGCCAAGTTACAGAGTCCTACGAGCAGTACTTC
CASSQVTESYEQYF
>TRBV10-3|many|.|TRBJ2-2|13
TGTGCCAATTCCGGGATCCACACCGGGGAGCTGTTTTTT
CANSGIHTGELFF
>TRBV9|many|.|TRBJ2-5|15
TGTGCCAGCAGCCCAAGCGGTCCGTACCAAGAGACCCAGTACTTC
CASSPSGPYQETQYF
>TRBV5-6|many|TRBD1|TRBJ1-6|15
TGTGCCAGCAGCTCCCGGGACAGGTCCCCCTCGGGACTCCACTTT
CASSSRDRSPSGLHF
>TRBV5-1|many|TRBD1|TRBJ2-1|16
TGCGCCAGCAGCTTGGCAGGGGGCCACAATTACAATGAGCAGTTCTTC
CASSLAGGHNYNEQFF
>TRBV29-1|many|TRBD1|TRBJ2-5|13
TGCAGCGCTGGACAGGCATACCAAGAGACCCAGTACTTC
CSAGQAYQETQYF
>TRBV5-5|many|.|TRBJ2-7|14
TGTGCCACCGCCCGAGGCCCAGGGCCCTACGAGCAGTACTTC
CATARGPGPYEQYF
>TRBV20-1|many|.|TRBJ2-5|13
TGCAGTGCTAGAGACCCCTTGAAAGAGACCCAGTACTTC
CSARDPLKETQYF
>TRBV10-3|many|.|TRBJ2-3|13
TGTGCCATCAGGCCCTCATCCACAGATACGCAGTATTTT
CAIRPSSTDTQYF
>TRBV5-6|many|.|TRBJ2-3|14
TGTGCCAGCAGCTTGGTGGGCGCCACAGATACGCAGTATTTT
CASSLVGATDTQYF
>TRBV5-1|many|.|TRBJ2-5|12
TGCGCCAGCAGCCTGGACCTACAGACCCAGTACTTC
CASSLDLQTQYF
>TRBV10-3|.|.|TRBJ2-7|17
TGTGCCTTCAGTACCCCTAAACTATTGGACAGATTCTACGAGCAGTACTTC
CAFSTPKLLDRFYEQYF
>TRBV29-1|many|.|TRBJ2-2|13
TGCAGCGTTGTGGGGGAGAACACCGGGGAGCTGTTTTTT
CSVVGENTGELFF
>TRBV12-3/TRBV12-4|.|.|TRBJ1-4|12
TGTGCCAGCGGCGGGGTATCGGAAAAACTGTTTTTT
CASGGVSEKLFF
>TRBV4-3|many|.|TRBJ1-3|16
TGCGCCAGCAGCCATGCTGATTCAGCGGCTGGAAACACCATATATTTT
CASSHADSAAGNTIYF
>TRBV10-3|many|.|TRBJ1-2|15
TGTGCCATCAGTGGAGTCGGGAGGGAAGAAGTTGGCTACACCTTC
CAISGVGREEVGYTF
>TRBV20-1|many|.|TRBJ2-7|13
TGCAGTGCTACCGGGGACGGAGCCTACGAGCAGTACTTC
CSATGDGAYEQYF
>TRBV29-1|many|.|TRBJ2-1|12
TGCAGCGTTCCGGAGCCCCACAATGAGCAGTTCTTC
CSVPEPHNEQFF
>TRBV7-2|many|.|TRBJ1-5|14
TGTGCCAGCAGCTTAGGGCCGGCCGTGGGGCCCCAGCATTTT
CASSLGPAVGPQHF
>TRBV29-1|many|TRBD2|TRBJ2-1|14
TGCAGCGTTGAAGGCGGGGGCTCCTACAATGAGCAGTTCTTC
CSVEGGGSYNEQFF